These T cell receptor beta chains were read from a single sample in a study of PD-L1 blockade in urothelial cancer. Clones were sequenced by immunoSEQ multiplex PCR, and TCRdb holds only the in-frame ones, with some missing. The sample lists about 79,000 clones, around 88% occurring once. The material was PBMCs, obtained around atezolizumab (anti-PD-L1) treatment. The receptor set was obtained from a man aged 60 to 69 with urothelial cancer. CDR3s include the opening cysteine and the closing phenylalanine or tryptophan. D genes are given only for firm matches. Not all rows give a size; the values are once, few, many and, for expanded clones, a class.

J,size,V,D,CDR3,DNA
TRBJ1-1,.,TRBV15,.,CATSSTGSSVF,TGTGCCACCAGCAGTACAGGATCCTCAGTATTT
TRBJ2-1,.,TRBV7-8,TRBD2,CASSFRTSGGAVVYNEQFF,TGTGCCAGCAGCTTCCGCACTAGCGGGGGGGCCGTCGTCTACAATGAGCAGTTCTTC
TRBJ2-2,.,TRBV7-2,TRBD2,CASSLVGLAITGELFF,TGTGCCAGCAGCCTAGTCGGACTAGCGATTACCGGGGAGCTGTTTTTT
TRBJ2-1,.,TRBV19,.,CASSTPGGVKREQFF,TGTGCCAGTAGTACTCCGGGCGGGGTGAAGCGTGAGCAGTTCTTC
TRBJ2-1,.,TRBV11-3,.,CASSLGLGATYNEQFF,TGTGCCAGCAGCCTGGGGTTGGGGGCTACTTACAATGAGCAGTTCTTC
TRBJ2-7,.,TRBV29-1,.,CSVGVSSYEQYF,TGCAGCGTTGGTGTTAGCTCCTACGAGCAGTACTTC
TRBJ2-7,once,TRBV6-5,TRBD1,CASSRSGQGFSEQYF,TGTGCCAGCAGCCGGTCGGGACAGGGCTTTAGCGAGCAGTACTTC
TRBJ2-7,once,TRBV29-1,TRBD1,CSVLNRDRTYEQYF,TGCAGCGTTCTGAACCGGGACAGGACCTACGAGCAGTACTTC
TRBJ2-3,.,TRBV30,TRBD2,CAWTLRAGGSTDTQYF,TGTGCCTGGACCTTAAGAGCGGGGGGCAGTACAGATACGCAGTATTTT
TRBJ1-1,.,TRBV6-6,.,CASRKGIQAFF,TGTGCCAGCAGGAAGGGGATCCAAGCTTTCTTT
TRBJ1-1,few,TRBV30,.,CAYTRGINTEAFF,TGTGCCTACACAAGGGGCATAAACACTGAAGCTTTCTTT
TRBJ1-4,.,TRBV7-9,.,CASSPSWGGSNEKLFF,TGTGCCAGCAGCCCCTCGTGGGGAGGTAGTAATGAAAAACTGTTTTTT
TRBJ1-1,.,TRBV18,.,CASSIKADRNTEAFF,TGTGCCAGCTCGATAAAAGCGGACAGGAACACTGAAGCTTTCTTT
TRBJ1-5,.,TRBV7-2,.,CASSVISNSNQPQHF,TGTGCCAGCAGCGTGATCAGTAATAGCAATCAGCCCCAGCATTTT
TRBJ2-2,.,TRBV7-2,TRBD1,CASSWADRANTGELFF,TGTGCCAGCAGCTGGGCCGACAGGGCGAACACCGGGGAGCTGTTTTTT
TRBJ1-3,.,TRBV10-2,TRBD1,CASSATGAGNTIYF,TGCGCCAGCAGTGCCACAGGGGCAGGAAACACCATATATTTT
TRBJ1-5,.,TRBV4-1,.,CASSNPNSNQPQHF,TGCGCCAGCAGCAACCCTAATAGCAATCAGCCCCAGCATTTT
TRBJ1-3,.,TRBV7-5,.,CARSFGGLTEGAYTIYF,TGTGCCAGAAGCTTCGGTGGTCTAACGGAGGGGGCTTACACCATATATTTT
TRBJ1-5,.,TRBV6-5,TRBD1,CASWPGQLSNQPQHF,TGTGCCAGCTGGCCGGGACAGCTTAGCAATCAGCCCCAGCATTTT
TRBJ1-1,once,TRBV9,.,CASRGPGSEAFF,TGTGCCAGCAGGGGCCCAGGTTCTGAAGCTTTCTTT
TRBJ1-3,.,TRBV18,.,CASFSSGTGNTIYF,TGTGCCAGCTTTAGCTCGGGGACAGGAAACACCATATATTTT
TRBJ2-1,.,TRBV7-2,.,CASTWSYNEQFF,TGTGCCAGCACCTGGAGTTACAATGAGCAGTTCTTC
TRBJ2-5,.,TRBV28,TRBD2,CASSSTLGLAGVETQYF,TGTGCCAGCAGTTCAACCCTGGGACTAGCGGGGGTTGAGACCCAGTACTTC
TRBJ2-5,.,TRBV27,TRBD1,CASGPGGVVTQYF,TGTGCCAGCGGTCCAGGGGGTGTTGTGACCCAGTACTTC
TRBJ1-5,once,TRBV28,TRBD1,CADGDRGSQPQHF,TGTGCAGACGGGGACAGGGGATCTCAGCCCCAGCATTTT
TRBJ1-4,few,TRBV7-9,.,CASSPQGANEKLFF,TGTGCCAGCTCCCCACAGGGAGCGAATGAAAAACTGTTTTTT
TRBJ2-2,.,TRBV18,.,CASSPDKAPGELFF,TGTGCCAGCTCACCAGACAAGGCCCCCGGGGAGCTGTTTTTT
TRBJ1-3,once,TRBV6-6,TRBD1,CASSQGAWGGNTIYF,TGTGCCAGCAGCCAGGGGGCTTGGGGTGGAAACACCATATATTTT
TRBJ1-2,.,TRBV5-1,TRBD1,CASSLGQGVRDGYTF,TGCGCCAGCAGCTTGGGACAGGGAGTGAGGGATGGCTACACCTTC
TRBJ2-2,.,TRBV4-3,.,CASSQDLVVSNTGELFF,TGCGCCAGCAGCCAAGACCTAGTGGTTTCGAACACCGGGGAGCTGTTTTTT
TRBJ1-5,.,TRBV7-7,.,CASSLSDNQPQHF,TGTGCTAGCAGCTTAAGCGATAATCAGCCCCAGCATTTT
TRBJ1-5,.,TRBV19,TRBD1,CASRHWNRGNRQPQHF,TGTGCCAGTAGACATTGGAACAGGGGTAATCGTCAGCCCCAGCATTTT
TRBJ2-3,.,TRBV6-1,.,CASSESGGGTDTQYF,TGTGCCAGCAGTGAATCCGGCGGGGGCACAGATACGCAGTATTTT
TRBJ2-7,.,TRBV27,TRBD1,CASSSRTGRYEQYF,TGTGCCAGCAGTTCCCGGACAGGGCGCTACGAGCAGTACTTC
TRBJ2-3,.,TRBV27,TRBD1,CASTTTGAGFGDTQYF,TGTGCCAGCACTACTACAGGGGCAGGGTTTGGGGATACGCAGTATTTT
TRBJ2-7,.,TRBV11-2,TRBD2,CASSLGLWSYEQYF,TGTGCCAGCAGCTTGGGACTATGGTCCTACGAGCAGTACTTC
TRBJ1-6,.,TRBV30,.,CAWSRSSYNSPLHF,TGTGCCTGGAGTCGGAGCTCCTATAATTCACCCCTCCACTTT
TRBJ2-7,.,TRBV9,TRBD1,CASSAGQGFHEQYF,TGTGCCAGCAGCGCGGGACAGGGTTTCCACGAGCAGTACTTC
TRBJ2-3,.,TRBV5-1,.,CASSLANRRQSLTSTDTQYF,TGCGCCAGCAGCTTGGCCAATCGGCGACAGAGCCTAACTAGCACAGATACGCAGTATTTT
TRBJ2-3,few,TRBV7-8,TRBD1,CASSLTQGADTQYF,TGTGCCAGCAGCCTAACTCAGGGGGCAGATACGCAGTATTTT
TRBJ1-4,.,TRBV6-6,.,CASSYGATNEKLFF,TGTGCCAGCAGTTACGGGGCGACTAATGAAAAACTGTTTTTT
TRBJ1-4,.,TRBV9,TRBD1,CASSGSTTGTERTNEKLFF,TGTGCCAGCAGCGGTTCAACCACCGGGACAGAACGAACTAATGAAAAACTGTTTTTT
TRBJ1-5,once,TRBV2,TRBD1,CASSEARTGIQPQHF,TGTGCCAGCAGTGAAGCGCGGACAGGGATTCAGCCCCAGCATTTT
TRBJ2-5,.,TRBV30,TRBD1,CAWSLTGEETQYF,TGTGCCTGGAGTTTGACAGGGGAAGAGACCCAGTACTTC
TRBJ1-4,.,TRBV4-1,TRBD1,CASSQVVGDRGSEKLFF,TGCGCCAGCAGCCAAGTAGTTGGGGACAGGGGCAGTGAAAAACTGTTTTTT
TRBJ2-1,.,TRBV19,TRBD2,CASSSGRSRLAGDNSYNEQFF,TGTGCCAGTAGTTCCGGCCGGAGCCGACTAGCGGGGGATAACTCCTACAATGAGCAGTTCTTC
TRBJ1-6,.,TRBV6-6,.,CASSDNSPLHF,TGTGCCAGCAGCGATAATTCACCCCTCCACTTT
TRBJ2-5,.,TRBV10-1,TRBD1,CASSRTGAPETQYF,TGCGCCAGCAGTCGGACAGGCGCCCCGGAGACCCAGTACTTC
TRBJ1-5,.,TRBV5-6,.,CASSFRRNQPQHF,TGTGCCAGCAGCTTTAGGAGAAATCAGCCCCAGCATTTT
TRBJ2-7,once,TRBV15,.,CATSRAQTSYEQYF,TGTGCCACCAGCAGAGCACAGACCTCCTACGAGCAGTACTTC
TRBJ2-2,.,TRBV10-1,TRBD1,CASSERVSGTGGTTGELFF,TGCGCCAGCAGTGAGCGTGTCTCGGGCACAGGGGGGACCACCGGGGAGCTGTTTTTT
TRBJ1-1,.,TRBV10-3,.,CAISEGPGDTEAFF,TGTGCCATCAGTGAAGGCCCCGGAGACACTGAAGCTTTCTTT
TRBJ1-6,.,TRBV28,.,CASSSFRNLDSPLHF,TGTGCCAGCAGTTCATTCAGGAACCTGGATTCACCCCTCCACTTT